This T cell receptor (beta chain) was sequenced during a study of CXCR3-negative and CXCR3-positive naive CD8 T cells. The study, taken as a whole, reports: Cryopreservation partially decreased CXCR3 expression, and most assays used fresh PBMCs. CXCR3-positive naive cells had more hydrophobic TRB CDR3s than CXCR3-negative naive cells. Naive cells that were CXCR3-negative or CXCR3-positive used TRBV-TRBJ genes alike, while memory cells diverged. In both naive subsets diversity was comparably high, whereas memory CD8+ cells showed much lower diversity. No difference in surface CD5 was seen between naive subsets, and TCR strength was inferred from TRB CDR3 properties.

About this clonotype itself: Its matching antigen is unknown.

Looked up from germline, CDR1 is MGHRA and CDR2 is YSYEKL. CDR3 length: 18 amino acids. UMI labels and 5' RACE were used to prepare the TRB cDNA libraries. TCRdb reprocessed the 5' RACE reads and reports one entry per CDR3 protein, with no DNA. The sample has roughly 59,000 distinct CDR3 sequences, and its top ten clones hold roughly 0.74%. The specimen was naive CXCR3+ CD8+ T cells from blood. Noted subset: CD45RO-CCR7+CD27+CD95- naive CD8+ T cells expressing CXCR3 (TNR3+). The TCR originated in a human donor in good health. Some clones in this sample may be carry-over from other donors' samples. The chain combines TRBV4-1 with TRBJ2-1; the D call of TRBD2 rests on TCRdb alone, since no DNA is present to check it. CDR3 amino acids: CTSSPIPIAGGLYNEQFF.